Below are 10 T cell receptor beta chains sequenced from a single sample in a study of blood T cell repertoires in COVID-19. Generated by immunoSEQ multiplex PCR, the TCRdb table keeps only in-frame clones and is missing some. The sample records about 150,000 clones, 85% to 95% being singletons. Sequenced sample: peripheral blood. These receptors all stem from a man aged 45 to 65 with acute or convalescent COVID-19.

This sequence joins TRBV19 and TRBJ2-5, with TRBD2 as a possible D gene (6 bases). The CDR3 is 14 amino acids. V lost 5 bases and J 5 bases, leaving 15 bases between the germline ends. Germline lookup yields CDR1 LNHDA and CDR2 SQIVND (reference sequence). This chain's CDR3 is CASSGAGGVETQYF. For the CDR3, the DNA is TGTGCCAGTAGTGGGGCAGGAGGGGTTGAGACCCAGTACTTC. Supplemented by reference TRBV19 and TRBJ2-5, the full variable domain reads DGGITQSPKYLFRKEGQNVTLSCEQNLNHDAMYWYRQDPGQGLRLIYYSQIVNDFQKGDIAEGYSVSREKKESFPLTVTSAQKNPTAFYLCASSGAGGVETQYFGPGTRLLVL.

This clone came up once. V and J are TRBV9 and TRBJ2-3, with 7 positions matching TRBD1. Germline V gives CDR1 SGDLS, CDR2 YYNGEE. V lost 0 bases, J lost 2 bases, and 6 bases stayed unmatched. The CDR3 consists of 16 residues. This CDR3 is CASSVVGGKPTDTQYF. CDR3 DNA: TGTGCCAGCAGCGTAGTAGGGGGCAAACCCACAGATACGCAGTATTTT. The variable domain in full, with the rest retrieved from reference TRBV9 and TRBJ2-3, is DSGVTQTPKHLITATGQRVTLRCSPRSGDLSVYWYQQSLDQGLQFLIQYYNGEERAKGNILERFSAQQFPDLHSELNLSSLELGDSALYFCASSVVGGKPTDTQYFGPGTRLTVL.

The chain links TRBV27 to TRBJ2-1, with TRBD1 identical over 7 bases. The CDR3 runs 13 residues. In germline, CDR1 is MNHEY, CDR2 SMNVEV (reference sequence). J gave up 4 bases and V 4 bases, and 1 base lay outside the gene matches. The CDR3 is CASSWGQYNEQFF. DNA for the CDR3: TGTGCCAGCAGTTGGGGACAGTACAATGAGCAGTTCTTC.

In this sample, this clone turned up a few times. This chain links TRBV28 with TRBJ2-7; the match to TRBD1 covers 10 bases. The CDR3 runs to 13 residues. J lost 2 bases, V lost 10 bases, and 5 bases had no gene match. The V gene's germline CDR1 is MDHEN and CDR2 SYDVKM. CDR3: CATWGQGPYEQYV. The CDR3 DNA reads TGTGCCACCTGGGGACAGGGGCCCTACGAGCAGTACGTC.

This clone was detected only once. The chain carries TRBV19 and TRBJ1-5; D remains ambiguous. The V and J ends lost 0 bases and 7 bases respectively, with 4 bases between them. The CDR3 runs to 12 residues. The V gene's germline CDR1 is LNHDA and CDR2 SQIVND (reference sequence). CDR3 protein: CASSIERQPQHF. The CDR3 coding sequence is TGTGCCAGTAGTATAGAGAGGCAGCCCCAGCATTTT.

V gene TRBV28 combines with J gene TRBJ1-2, with a tentative D call TRBD1 (5 bases). Germline CDR1 reads MDHEN; CDR2 reads SYDVKM. V lost 7 bases and J 8 bases, leaving 17 bases between the germline ends. The CDR3 has 13 residues. In DNA, the CDR3 is TGTGCCAGCAACCGGGGAGGTAGGGACGGCTACACCTTC. This gives the protein CASNRGGRDGYTF.

The rearrangement uses TRBV6-2 or TRBV6-3 and TRBJ1-1; 10 bases agree with TRBD1. Germline V gene lookup returns CDR1 MNHEY and CDR2 SVGEGT. Trimming cost V 4 bases and J 3 bases; bases outside gene matches: 8. CDR3 size: 16 residues. This chain's CDR3 is CASSFTGTGADTEAFF. The DNA for the CDR3 is TGTGCCAGCAGTTTCACCGGGACAGGGGCGGACACTGAAGCTTTCTTT.

The CDR3 sequence: CASSQGTSGVRQFF. The CDR3 nucleotides read TGTGCCAGCAGCCAAGGAACTAGCGGGGTTAGGCAGTTCTTC. The chain joins TRBV14 to TRBJ2-1, with 10 nucleotides matching TRBD2. The CDR3 totals 14 residues. CDR1 SGHDN and CDR2 FVKESK come from the germline V gene. V shed 1 base, J shed 12 bases, and the junction held 6 bases outside the gene matches.

The genes are TRBV7-9 and TRBJ2-2; D remains unclear. There are 16 residues in the CDR3. Per the germline V gene, CDR1 is SEHNR and CDR2 is FQNEAQ (reference sequence). V was pared by 9 bases and J by 2 bases, with 19 bases between. The CDR3 here is CASSLRGSQNTGELFF. In DNA form, the CDR3 reads TGTGCCAGTAGCCTCCGTGGCTCTCAAAACACCGGGGAGCTGTTTTTT.

J is TRBJ2-5 and V is TRBV30; 7 bases map to TRBD2. CDR3 length equals 13 residues. CDR1 GTSNPN and CDR2 SVGIG come from the germline V gene (reference sequence). Trimming at V came to 2 bases and at J to 5 bases, leaving 5 bases not matched to a gene. Written as DNA, the CDR3 is TGTGCCTGGAGTTCATCCGGGAGGGAGACCCAGTACTTC. It codes for CAWSSSGRETQYF. Looking up the rest from reference TRBV30 and TRBJ2-5 gives the full variable domain: SQTIHQWPATLVQPVGSPLSLECTVEGTSNPNLYWYRQAAGRGLQLLFYSVGIGQISSEVPQNLSASRPQDRQFILSSKKLLLSDSGFYLCAWSSSGRETQYFGPGTRLLVL.